This TCR beta chain emerged from a study of cytomegalovirus exposure and HLA in healthy donors. Study-wide results and limits: Specificity of three CMV-associated chains for CMV antigens was verified in vitro. HLA-A and HLA-B allele assignments for most subjects were reportedly predicted accurately using TCR beta sequences. High sensitivity and specificity were reportedly achieved when the classifier diagnosed cytomegalovirus status.

A remark on this clone: Its antigen is undetermined.

PCR was performed using 60 Vbeta and 13 Jbeta primers. The protocol was immunoSEQ multiplex PCR, while the TCRdb copy is restricted to in-frame clones and leaves out a portion. The table shows 89,000 or so clones, with around four fifths occurring only once. The sequence came from a boy aged 10-17 years in good health and CMV-seronegative. The material sequenced was PBMCs.

This chain's CDR3 is CAWSSLGLAGGFSYEQYF. DNA of the CDR3: TGTGCCTGGAGTAGTCTGGGGCTAGCGGGAGGTTTTTCCTACGAGCAGTACTTC. The rearrangement joins TRBV30 to TRBJ2-7; TRBD2 aligns across 11 bases. The CDR3 contains 18 residues. Germline CDR1 is GTSNPN and CDR2 is SVGIG (reference sequence). Trimming at V came to 2 bases and at J to 1 base, leaving 13 bases not matched to a gene.